The 30 T cell receptor beta chains below were found in one sample sequenced in a study of cytomegalovirus exposure and HLA in healthy donors. The PCR was carried out with 60 Vbeta primers and 13 Jbeta primers. Generated by immunoSEQ multiplex PCR, the TCRdb table keeps only in-frame clones and is missing some. The sample contains around 200,000 clones, 79% of which appear only once. Input material: PBMCs. These receptors were collected from a woman aged 25 to 39 in good health and CMV-seropositive.

The rearrangement links TRBV18 to TRBJ2-7; 9 bases fit TRBD1. The CDR3 spans 15 residues. Germline CDR1 is KGHSH and CDR2 is LQKENI. V was pared by 2 bases and J by 0 bases, with 2 bases of the junction left unmatched. In DNA form, the CDR3 reads TGTGCCAGCTCACCAGGGACAGGGCCCTCCTACGAGCAGTACTTC. It codes for CASSPGTGPSYEQYF.

The chain couples TRBV9 to TRBJ2-5, with 8 bases that match TRBD2. Germline V gene data show CDR1 as SGDLS and CDR2 as YYNGEE. This CDR3 has 15 amino acids. V was clipped by 3 bases and J by 5 bases; unmatched bases: 9. CDR3 sequence (DNA): TGTGCCAGCAGCGCTCAAGATAGCGGGATGGAGACCCAGTACTTC. This gives the protein CASSAQDSGMETQYF.

This chain links TRBV5-4 with TRBJ2-3; possibly TRBD2 for D (6 bases). The CDR3 is 15 amino acids. Germline CDR1 SGHNT, CDR2 YYREEE (reference sequence). The V and J ends lost 4 bases and 0 bases respectively, with 12 bases between them. The CDR3 here is CASSEGGTSTDTQYF. DNA of the CDR3: TGTGCCAGCAGCGAGGGCGGGACTAGCACAGATACGCAGTATTTT.

This clone has a single count. The V and J genes are TRBV5-1 and TRBJ2-3, with 10 bases identical to TRBD2. Looked up from germline, CDR1 is SGHRS and CDR2 is YFSETQ. Trimming took 4 bases from V and 2 from J; bases not matched to a gene: 7. This CDR3 has 16 residues. The CDR3, as DNA: TGCGCCAGCAGCATCCTTAGCGGGAGGAACACAGATACGCAGTATTTT. Residues: CASSILSGRNTDTQYF.

The rearrangement uses TRBV18 and TRBJ1-4, with D hard to call. Trimming stripped 0 bases from V and 0 bases from J, with 5 bases between. The germline V gene has CDR1 KGHSH and CDR2 LQKENI. CDR3 size: 15 residues. CDR3 DNA: TGTGCCAGCTCACCACCTGACACAACTAATGAAAAACTGTTTTTT. It is translated as CASSPPDTTNEKLFF.

V usage is TRBV2 and J usage is TRBJ2-7, with D maybe TRBD2 (6 bases). In germline, CDR1 is SNHLY, CDR2 FYNNEI. Trimming took 3 bases from V and 0 from J, leaving 6 bases between them. The CDR3 is made up of 13 amino acids. In nucleotides, the CDR3 is TGTGCCAGCAGTGAGGACTACTCCTACGAGCAGTACTTC. Protein product: CASSEDYSYEQYF. The full variable domain, with the rest looked up from reference TRBV2 and TRBJ2-7, is EPEVTQTPSHQVTQMGQEVILRCVPISNHLYFYWYRQILGQKVEFLVSFYNNEISEKSEIFDDQFSVERPDGSNFTLKIRSTKLEDSAMYFCASSEDYSYEQYFGPGTRLTVT.

This clone was seen only once. V usage is TRBV7-8 and J usage is TRBJ1-5, with 10 bases aligning to TRBD1. Germline V gives CDR1 SGHVS, CDR2 FQNEAQ. The ends lost 5 bases at V and 8 bases at J; junction bases unmatched: 3. The CDR3 runs 13 residues. The CDR3 sequence is CASSLGQGKPQHF. The DNA for the CDR3 is TGTGCCAGCAGCCTGGGACAGGGGAAGCCCCAGCATTTT.

V is TRBV6-5 and J is TRBJ1-4; 7 positions match TRBD1. There are 14 residues in the CDR3. Germline CDR1 is MNHEY and CDR2 is SVGAGI. V shed 5 bases, J shed 5 bases, and the junction held 5 bases outside the gene matches. CDR3: CASSPWTGNEKLFF. For the CDR3, the DNA is TGTGCCAGCAGTCCGTGGACAGGAAATGAAAAACTGTTTTTT.

Worth noting for this clone: This specimen includes other DNA sequences encoding the same CDR3. V is TRBV7-2 and J is TRBJ1-1, with TRBD1 as a possible D gene (5 bases). This CDR3 region has 13 residues. CDR1 is SGHTA and CDR2 is FQGNSA in the germline V gene. V lost 5 bases to trimming and J lost 1 base, with 8 bases between them. As DNA, the CDR3 is TGTGCCAGCAGCCGTCAGGGGAACACTGAAGCTTTCTTT. The encoded protein is CASSRQGNTEAFF.

This clone was seen a handful of times. This rearrangement joins TRBV12-5 to TRBJ1-2, with TRBD1 matching over 10 bases. J lost 3 bases, V lost 5 bases, and 15 bases had no gene match. The CDR3 has 18 residues. The germline V gene has CDR1 LGHNT and CDR2 FRNRAP. CDR3 nucleotide sequence: TGTGCTAGTGGTCTAAAACTCGGGACAGGGGTTATCCACTATGGCTACACCTTC. As protein: CASGLKLGTGVIHYGYTF. The full variable domain, in which reference TRBV12-5 and TRBJ1-2 provide the parts outside the CDR3, is DARVTQTPRHKVTEMGQEVTMRCQPILGHNTVFWYRQTMMQGLELLAYFRNRAPLDDSGMPKDRFSAEMPDATLATLKIQPSEPRDSAVYFCASGLKLGTGVIHYGYTFGSGTRLTVV.

The CDR3, as DNA: TGTGCCAGTAGGGGGAACAGGGGGCCGGGCAATCAGCCCCAGCATTTT. Protein sequence: CASRGNRGPGNQPQHF. The chain links TRBV19 to TRBJ1-5, with 9 bases matching TRBD1. This CDR3 is 16 amino acids long. The ends lost 6 bases at V and 2 bases at J; junction bases unmatched: 8. Germline V gene lookup returns CDR1 LNHDA and CDR2 SQIVND (reference sequence).

The rearrangement links TRBV10-1 to TRBJ1-5; no clear D. This CDR3 spans 13 amino acids. The ends were cut back, 0 bases at V and 7 bases at J, with 7 bases in the middle. From germline, CDR1 is WNHNN and CDR2 SYGVQD (reference sequence). The CDR3 coding sequence is TGCGCCAGCAGTGAGTCACCCGGGCAGCCCCAGCATTTT. Protein sequence: CASSESPGQPQHF.

The chain employs TRBV5-1 and TRBJ2-7, with D perhaps matching TRBD2 (5 bases). V was clipped by 3 bases and J by 6 bases, with 22 bases between them. This CDR3 has 16 amino acids. CDR1 is SGHRS, CDR2 YFSETQ, per germline. CDR3 bases: TGCGCCAGCAGCTCCCCCTTGGCTAGTAGGAGGAGCGAGCAGTACTTC. Protein: CASSSPLASRRSEQYF.

V is TRBV11-2 and J is TRBJ2-3; D possibly corresponds to TRBD1 (5 bases). The CDR3 has 14 amino acids. From germline, CDR1 is SGHAT and CDR2 FQNNGV. V was shortened by 1 base and J by 5 bases, with 10 bases between the two germline ends. The CDR3 protein is CASSLAPDRDTQYF. Here the CDR3 DNA reads TGTGCCAGCAGCTTAGCACCAGACAGAGATACGCAGTATTTT.

This chain connects TRBV7-6 to TRBJ2-5; D might be TRBD1 (7 bases). Trimming left V 1 base short and J 1 base short, with 13 bases between. Germline-derived CDR1 and CDR2 are SGHVS and FNYEAQ. CDR3 length equals 16 residues. The CDR3 DNA follows: TGTGCCAGCAGCTTAGGGCAGGGGGGTCTCCAAGAGACCCAGTACTTC. Protein: CASSLGQGGLQETQYF.

This chain uses TRBV9 with TRBJ1-2; 7 nucleotides agree with TRBD1. The germline V gene has CDR1 SGDLS and CDR2 YYNGEE. The CDR3 is 14 amino acids. J gave up 2 bases and V 1 base, and 2 bases lay outside the gene matches. The CDR3 sequence: CASSVSTGNYGYTF. The CDR3 coding sequence is TGTGCCAGCAGCGTATCGACAGGGAACTATGGCTACACCTTC.

The chain uses TRBV15 and TRBJ2-2; D is undetermined. V was pared by 0 bases and J by 4 bases, with 3 bases between. Germline assignment: CDR1 LNHNV and CDR2 YYDKDF (reference sequence). This CDR3 has 13 residues. The CDR3 nucleotides are TGTGCCACCAGCAGAGAACTCACCGGGGAGCTGTTTTTT. It specifies CATSRELTGELFF. The complete variable domain, with remaining parts taken from reference TRBV15 and TRBJ2-2, reads DAMVIQNPRYQVTQFGKPVTLSCSQTLNHNVMYWYQQKSSQAPKLLFHYYDKDFNNEADTPDNFQSRRPNTSFCFLDIRSPGLGDTAMYLCATSRELTGELFFGEGSRLTVL.

The chain joins TRBV15 to TRBJ2-7, with a tentative D call TRBD2 (5 bases). The germline V gene has CDR1 LNHNV and CDR2 YYDKDF (reference sequence). Between the trimmed V and J ends, which lost 3 bases and 3 bases, there was a span of 9 bases. The CDR3 consists of 13 residues. The CDR3 sequence is CATSRSGGYEQYF. CDR3 DNA sequence: TGTGCCACCAGCAGGTCCGGAGGCTACGAGCAGTACTTC.

The rearrangement joins TRBV18 to TRBJ1-3; possible D gene TRBD1, 5 bases. Trimming removed 1 base at V and 0 bases at J, with 10 bases between. The CDR3 is made up of 16 amino acids. Germline lookup yields CDR1 KGHSH and CDR2 LQKENI. CDR3 amino acids: CASSPRAGSSGNTIYF. Written as DNA, the CDR3 is TGTGCCAGCTCACCACGGGCAGGGTCCTCTGGAAACACCATATATTTT.

V gene TRBV10-3 combines with J gene TRBJ2-3; possibly TRBD1 for D (5 bases). The V end was cut by 7 bases, the J end by 2 bases, with 19 bases between. From germline, CDR1 is ENHRY and CDR2 SYGVKD. The CDR3 has 16 residues. Here the CDR3 reads CAINLAKGLNTDTQYF. CDR3 DNA sequence: TGTGCCATCAACCTTGCGAAGGGGTTAAACACAGATACGCAGTATTTT.

V usage is TRBV4-1 and J usage is TRBJ2-3; D unclear. CDR3 length equals 14 residues. Between the trimmed V and J ends, which lost 4 bases and 5 bases, there was a span of 13 bases. Germline V gene lookup returns CDR1 MGHRA and CDR2 YSYEKL. In nucleotides, the CDR3 is TGCGCCAGCAGCCCTCTAGAGGCCGGAGATACGCAGTATTTT. It specifies CASSPLEAGDTQYF.

The V and J genes are TRBV19 and TRBJ2-2; 9 bases map to TRBD1. The CDR3 has 15 residues. V was pared by 6 bases and J by 7 bases, with 9 bases of the junction left unmatched. Germline V gene data show CDR1 as LNHDA and CDR2 as SQIVND (reference sequence). The CDR3 here is CASRNTGGAGGELFF. CDR3 coding DNA: TGTGCCAGTAGAAACACAGGGGGCGCGGGCGGGGAGCTGTTTTTT. The whole variable domain, remainder taken from reference TRBV19 and TRBJ2-2, is DGGITQSPKYLFRKEGQNVTLSCEQNLNHDAMYWYRQDPGQGLRLIYYSQIVNDFQKGDIAEGYSVSREKKESFPLTVTSAQKNPTAFYLCASRNTGGAGGELFFGEGSRLTVL.

The CDR3 sequence: CASSQDPGTGDSPLHF. Written as DNA, the CDR3 is TGCGCCAGCAGCCAAGACCCCGGGACAGGGGATTCACCCCTCCACTTT. The rearrangement joins TRBV4-1 to TRBJ1-6; 10 nucleotides align to TRBD1. CDR1 is MGHRA and CDR2 is YSYEKL in the germline V gene. This CDR3 region has 16 residues. With V trimmed by 0 bases and J by 8 bases, 4 bases remained unmatched.

V is TRBV29-1 and J is TRBJ1-1; the D gene is possibly TRBD1 (5 bases). The CDR3 runs to 17 residues. V shed 4 bases and J shed 6 bases, with 27 bases lying between them. Germline CDR1 and CDR2: SQVTM and ANQGSEA. The DNA of the CDR3 is TGCAGCGTTGCTGGAGGGACGGTCGAGCCGCAGATGGCTGAAGCTTTCTTT. Its protein is CSVAGGTVEPQMAEAFF.

The chain links TRBV5-1 to TRBJ2-3, with TRBD2 identical over 8 bases. Per germline, CDR1 SGHRS and CDR2 YFSETQ. The CDR3 totals 15 residues. Losses at the gene ends were 5 bases for V and 0 bases for J; bases not matched to a gene: 5. The CDR3 DNA follows: TGCGCCAGCAGGCCGACTAGCGCCAGCACAGATACGCAGTATTTT. This encodes CASRPTSASTDTQYF.

The chain recombines TRBV7-2 with TRBJ1-2, with D possibly being TRBD1 (6 bases). The CDR3 runs 15 residues. The germline gives CDR1 SGHTA, CDR2 FQGNSA. V lost 5 bases and J 3 bases, leaving 16 bases between the germline ends. This chain's CDR3 is CASSVRQGIHYGYTF. CDR3 nucleotide sequence: TGTGCCAGCAGCGTTCGCCAGGGGATTCACTATGGCTACACCTTC.

The V and J genes are TRBV6-5 and TRBJ1-1; D not certain. The CDR3 runs to 15 residues. V was trimmed by 5 bases and J by 4 bases, leaving 17 bases between them. CDR1 and CDR2 (germline): MNHEY, SVGAGI. The CDR3 spells CASSRGKGSGTEAFF. CDR3 bases: TGTGCCAGCAGTCGCGGGAAAGGGAGCGGCACTGAAGCTTTCTTT.

The CDR3 DNA reads as TGTGCCAGCAGTGAAGAGGGGGTAGGGACTGAAGCTTTCTTT. It yields the protein CASSEEGVGTEAFF. V is TRBV2 and J is TRBJ1-1, with D perhaps matching TRBD1 (6 bases). Germline V gives CDR1 SNHLY, CDR2 FYNNEI. Trimming removed 1 base from V and 5 bases from J, with 11 bases in between. This CDR3 contains 14 residues. Looking up the rest from reference TRBV2 and TRBJ1-1 gives the full variable domain: EPEVTQTPSHQVTQMGQEVILRCVPISNHLYFYWYRQILGQKVEFLVSFYNNEISEKSEIFDDQFSVERPDGSNFTLKIRSTKLEDSAMYFCASSEEGVGTEAFFGQGTRLTVV.

This clone was counted a single time. The chain joins TRBV2 to TRBJ1-3; 7 positions agree with TRBD1. Germline V gene data show CDR1 as SNHLY and CDR2 as FYNNEI. The CDR3 is made up of 18 amino acids. The V and J ends lost 2 bases and 0 bases, in that order; junction bases with no gene match: 10. The CDR3, as DNA: TGTGCCAGCAGTGAAAGGTGGACAGGTCTCTCCTCTGGAAACACCATATATTTT. Translating it yields CASSERWTGLSSGNTIYF.

The table lists this clone with a few counts. This chain connects TRBV2 to TRBJ1-4; TRBD1 matches 11 bases. Germline CDR1 and CDR2: SNHLY and FYNNEI. The J segment lost 3 bases and the V segment lost 5 bases, leaving 8 bases of the junction unmatched. The CDR3 is 17 amino acids. CDR3 in amino acids: CASSLLGTGGANEKLFF. The CDR3 DNA is TGTGCCAGCAGTCTCCTGGGGACAGGGGGTGCTAATGAAAAACTGTTTTTT.